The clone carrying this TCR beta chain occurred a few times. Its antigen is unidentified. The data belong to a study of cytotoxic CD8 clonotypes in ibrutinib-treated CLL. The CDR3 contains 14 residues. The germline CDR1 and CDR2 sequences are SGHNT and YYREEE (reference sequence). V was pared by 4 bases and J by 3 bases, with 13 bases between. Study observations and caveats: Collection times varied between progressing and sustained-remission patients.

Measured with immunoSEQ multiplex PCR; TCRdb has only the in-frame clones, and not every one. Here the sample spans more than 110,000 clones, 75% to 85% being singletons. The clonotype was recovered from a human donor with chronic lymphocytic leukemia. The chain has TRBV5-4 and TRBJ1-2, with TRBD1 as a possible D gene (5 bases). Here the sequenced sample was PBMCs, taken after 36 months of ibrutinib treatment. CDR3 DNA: TGTGCCAGCAGCATGGGACGGGGGGACTATGGCTACACCTTC. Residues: CASSMGRGDYGYTF.